This TCR beta chain derives from a study of blood T cell repertoires in COVID-19. Measured with immunoSEQ multiplex PCR; TCRdb has only the in-frame clones, and not every one. The table includes roughly 330,000 clones, more than 80% detected once. Trimming took 1 base from V and 8 from J, leaving 6 bases between them. This CDR3 region has 12 residues. The TCR sequence derives from a man aged 18 to 35 who had recovered from COVID-19. The sequenced sample was peripheral blood. The chain has TRBV12-3 or TRBV12-4 and TRBJ2-1; D uncertain. The CDR3 protein is CASSLDGYEQFF. The CDR3, as DNA: TGTGCCAGCAGTTTAGACGGTTATGAGCAGTTCTTC.